Following are 7 T cell receptor beta chains from one sample sequenced in a study of breast tumors, draining lymph nodes, adjacent tissues. In TCRdb, the multiplex PCR reads were re-called with MiXCR into one record per CDR3 protein. Of over 130,000 distinct CDR3 sequences listed, 32% are singletons. Breast cancer patients provided tissue from their axillary draining lymph nodes. Material for sequencing was axillary lymph node tissue. These receptors originate from a female donor with breast cancer. Some clones in this sample may be carry-over from other donors' samples.

Comment on this clonotype: This may stem from a read error, because a much larger clone lies one nucleotide away. The V gene is TRBV18, the J gene TRBJ1-3; no definite D call. The germline CDR1 and CDR2 sequences are KGHSH and LQKENI. This CDR3 region has 13 residues. This CDR3 reads CASSPDSGNTTYF. The DNA of the CDR3 is TGTGCCAGCTCACCAGACTCTGGAAACACCACATATTTT.

Many counts were recorded for this clonotype. This could be a read error, since a much larger clone is one nucleotide away. The V and J genes are TRBV29-1 and TRBJ1-4; no definite D call. V was clipped by 3 bases and J by 4 bases, with 12 bases between them. The CDR3 loop spans 14 amino acids. Germline assignment: CDR1 SQVTM and CDR2 ANQGSEA. The DNA of the CDR3 is TGCAGCGTTGATGATCCTCGGGATAATGAAAAACTGTTTTTT. This sequence encodes CSVDDPRDNEKLFF. Complete variable domain (other parts from reference TRBV29-1 and TRBJ1-4): SAVISQKPSRDICQRGTSLTIQCQVDSQVTMMFWYRQQPGQSLTLIATANQGSEATYESGFVIDKFPISRPNLTFSTLTVSNMSPEDSSIYLCSVDDPRDNEKLFFGSGTQLSVL.

This clonotype was seen many times. The chain couples TRBV5-5 to TRBJ2-7; TRBD2 is a possible D gene (5 bases). This CDR3 contains 14 residues. V shed 5 bases and J shed 2 bases, with 14 bases lying between them. Germline lookup yields CDR1 SGHKS and CDR2 YYEKEE (reference sequence). In DNA form, the CDR3 reads TGTGCCAGCAGACTGACTGACGGGACCTACGAGCAGTACGTC. It yields the protein CASRLTDGTYEQYV.

This clonotype was detected ten times or more. This chain uses TRBV12-3 or TRBV12-4 with TRBJ1-5; 7 nucleotides match TRBD1. V shed 6 bases and J 5 bases; nucleotides not matched to a gene: 7. This CDR3 contains 14 residues. The CDR3 loop reads CASRTDRWDQPQHF. The CDR3 DNA is TGTGCCAGCAGAACGGACAGGTGGGATCAGCCCCAGCATTTT.

The rearrangement joins TRBV7-3 to TRBJ2-1; 9 nucleotides line up with TRBD2. CDR3 length: 13 amino acids. The junction had 2 bases not matched to a gene; V was cut back by 3 bases and J by 8 bases. Per germline, CDR1 SGHTA and CDR2 FQGTGA. CDR3 loop: CASSLGLADEQFF. CDR3 nucleotide sequence: TGTGCCAGCAGCTTGGGACTAGCCGATGAGCAGTTCTTC. The whole variable domain, filled in from reference TRBV7-3 and TRBJ2-1, reads GAGVSQTPSNKVTEKGKYVELRCDPISGHTALYWYRQSLGQGPEFLIYFQGTGAADDSGLPNDRFFAVRPEGSVSTLKIQRTERGDSAVYLCASSLGLADEQFFGPGTRLTVL.

This clonotype was seen at least ten times. The V and J genes are TRBV12-3 or TRBV12-4 and TRBJ1-6; D not resolved. The CDR3 runs 14 residues. V lost 5 bases and J lost 9, with 14 bases in between. CDR3 DNA: TGTGCCAGCAGTCACAAACCTGGCACTTCACCCCTCCACTTT. Protein: CASSHKPGTSPLHF.

CDR3 sequence: CASPGSSNTEAFF. The CDR3 DNA reads as TGTGCCTCCCCGGGGTCTTCCAACACTGAAGCTTTCTTT. The rearrangement joins TRBV30 to TRBJ1-1, with D unclear. V lost 7 bases and J 2 bases, leaving 14 bases between the germline ends. Germline CDR1 GTSNPN, CDR2 SVGIG (reference sequence). This CDR3 is 13 amino acids long.